The present T cell receptor (beta chain) was sequenced within a study of cytomegalovirus exposure and HLA in healthy donors. The overall study: Of around 400 genotyped donors, roughly 81% grouped in the Caucasian-associated ancestry cluster. Overall study results and limits: The classifier reportedly diagnosed cytomegalovirus status with high sensitivity and specificity. The study recorded 150 to 200 TCR beta chains that were cytomegalovirus-associated.

V was clipped by 4 bases and J by 7 bases; unmatched bases: 5. Germline V gene data show CDR1 as GTSNPN and CDR2 as SVGIG (reference sequence). The CDR3 has 13 amino acids. Of note for this clone: Its antigen is undetermined.

PCR was performed using 60 Vbeta and 13 Jbeta primers. As handled by the study authors: Unique TCR beta chains numbered approximately 80 million in a later analysis, with around 10 million shared. Using immunoSEQ multiplex PCR, the repertoire was profiled, and TCRdb retains in-frame clones only, with some absent. D and trimming were read from the DNA, whereas the V and J calls and clone size are those reported in that table. This table holds around 31,000 clones. This receptor was obtained from a female donor in good health and CMV-seronegative. The sample was PBMCs. This chain connects TRBV30 to TRBJ1-5; 9 bases fit TRBD1. CDR3 DNA sequence: TGTGCCTGGAAACAGGGGGCAGGGCAGCCCCAGCATTTT. It is translated as CAWKQGAGQPQHF.